These T cell receptor beta chains were read from a single sample in a study of PD-1 blockade in classical Hodgkin lymphoma. TCRdb keeps only in-frame clones here, not all; method: immunoSEQ multiplex PCR. The top ten hold over 2% of the sample, which has under 100,000 clones, roughly 91% seen once. Sequenced material: peripheral blood mononuclear cells (PBMCs), taken before the second cycle of nivolumab. Receptors originate from a human donor with classical Hodgkin lymphoma. Both conserved end residues are part of each CDR3. The D gene is left open where the match is weak. For some rows the clone size is stated as once, few or many, or as a class when expanded; others skip it.

v_call: TRBV10-3; j_call: TRBJ2-5; d_call: .; clone_size: .; cdr3_nt: TGTGCCATCAGTGAGGACTACCAAGAGACCCAGTACTTC; cdr3_aa: CAISEDYQETQYF
v_call: TRBV30; j_call: TRBJ2-3; d_call: .; clone_size: .; cdr3_nt: TGTGCCTGGAGTGTAGATACGCAGTATTTT; cdr3_aa: CAWSVDTQYF
v_call: TRBV9; j_call: TRBJ2-3; d_call: TRBD2; clone_size: .; cdr3_nt: TGTGCCAGCAGCGTAGAACTAGCGGGTAAAGATACGCAGTATTTT; cdr3_aa: CASSVELAGKDTQYF
v_call: TRBV11-2; j_call: TRBJ2-2; d_call: .; clone_size: .; cdr3_nt: TGTGCCAGCAGCTTAGGGGGGAAATCCGGGGAGCTGTTTTTT; cdr3_aa: CASSLGGKSGELFF
v_call: TRBV25-1; j_call: TRBJ2-7; d_call: .; clone_size: .; cdr3_nt: TGTGCCAGCAGTTTGGGCGAGAAGAGGGTGGGATTCCCCTACGAGCAGTACTTC; cdr3_aa: CASSLGEKRVGFPYEQYF
v_call: TRBV10-1; j_call: TRBJ2-3; d_call: TRBD1; clone_size: .; cdr3_nt: TGCGCCAGCAGTTCGGACAGGCACAGCACAGATACGCAGTATTTT; cdr3_aa: CASSSDRHSTDTQYF
v_call: TRBV5-6; j_call: TRBJ1-1; d_call: .; clone_size: .; cdr3_nt: TGTGCCAGCAGGTTGCGGCGGAACCGTCGGGCTTTCTTT; cdr3_aa: CASRLRRNRRAFF
v_call: TRBV5-1; j_call: TRBJ2-2; d_call: TRBD2; clone_size: .; cdr3_nt: TGCGCCAGCAGCCAGACTAGCGGGAATTTCGCGAACACCGGGGAGCTGTTTTTT; cdr3_aa: CASSQTSGNFANTGELFF
v_call: TRBV5-5; j_call: TRBJ1-1; d_call: .; clone_size: .; cdr3_nt: TGTGCCAGCAGCTTCCCAGGGACCGGGGGGATGAACACTGAAGCTTTCTTT; cdr3_aa: CASSFPGTGGMNTEAFF
v_call: TRBV7-9; j_call: TRBJ2-1; d_call: .; clone_size: .; cdr3_nt: TGTGCCAGCAGCTGGGGTGCAGGGGCAAGCAAAGAGCAGTTCTTC; cdr3_aa: CASSWGAGASKEQFF
v_call: TRBV10-2; j_call: TRBJ1-5; d_call: TRBD1; clone_size: .; cdr3_nt: TGCGCCAGCAGTGAGTGGGGACAGGGGGCTATGAGTCAGCCCCAGCATTTT; cdr3_aa: CASSEWGQGAMSQPQHF
v_call: TRBV6-1; j_call: TRBJ2-7; d_call: TRBD1; clone_size: .; cdr3_nt: TGTGCCAGCAGTTCCCAGGGACAGGGCACCTACGAGCAGTACTTC; cdr3_aa: CASSSQGQGTYEQYF
v_call: TRBV6-4; j_call: TRBJ1-1; d_call: .; clone_size: .; cdr3_nt: TGTGCCAGCAGTGAAGGGAGGGCGAACACTGAAGCTTTCTTT; cdr3_aa: CASSEGRANTEAFF
v_call: TRBV27; j_call: TRBJ2-3; d_call: .; clone_size: .; cdr3_nt: TGTGCCACCGGTAGCGTACCCTTCCAGACAGATACGCAGTATTTT; cdr3_aa: CATGSVPFQTDTQYF
v_call: TRBV7-7; j_call: TRBJ2-2; d_call: .; clone_size: once; cdr3_nt: TGTGCCAGCAGCTTGACAGGAGAATACACCGGGGAGCTGTTTTTT; cdr3_aa: CASSLTGEYTGELFF
v_call: TRBV6-4; j_call: TRBJ1-5; d_call: .; clone_size: .; cdr3_nt: TGTGCCAGCAGTCTGGGACGGTACAATCAGCCCCAGCATTTT; cdr3_aa: CASSLGRYNQPQHF
v_call: TRBV27; j_call: TRBJ2-7; d_call: TRBD1; clone_size: .; cdr3_nt: TGTGCCAGCAGGAACTCACAGGGGATTTCCTACGAGCAGTACTTC; cdr3_aa: CASRNSQGISYEQYF
v_call: TRBV18; j_call: TRBJ1-2; d_call: .; clone_size: .; cdr3_nt: TGTGCCAGCTCACCGGGGAGGGACTCCTATGGCTACACCTTC; cdr3_aa: CASSPGRDSYGYTF
v_call: TRBV9; j_call: TRBJ2-2; d_call: TRBD2; clone_size: .; cdr3_nt: TGTGCCAGCAGGGCCGGGACTAGGAACACCGGGGAGCTGTTTTTT; cdr3_aa: CASRAGTRNTGELFF
v_call: TRBV28; j_call: TRBJ2-1; d_call: .; clone_size: .; cdr3_nt: TGTGCCAGCAGATCGCGACAGGACGATGAGCAGTTCTTC; cdr3_aa: CASRSRQDDEQFF
v_call: TRBV6-5; j_call: TRBJ2-3; d_call: TRBD2; clone_size: .; cdr3_nt: TGTGCCAGCAGTTACGCCCTAGCGGGGGGCACAGATACGCAGTATTTT; cdr3_aa: CASSYALAGGTDTQYF
v_call: TRBV18; j_call: TRBJ1-2; d_call: .; clone_size: .; cdr3_nt: TGTGCCAGCTCACCGCGGTCCCTGACGGGGGGTGGCTACACCTTC; cdr3_aa: CASSPRSLTGGGYTF
v_call: TRBV6-6; j_call: TRBJ2-7; d_call: TRBD1; clone_size: .; cdr3_nt: TGTGCCAGCAGACCGACAGGGGGATCCTACGAGCAGTACTTC; cdr3_aa: CASRPTGGSYEQYF
v_call: TRBV28; j_call: TRBJ2-1; d_call: TRBD2; clone_size: once; cdr3_nt: TGTGCCAGCAGTTTTTCGGGACTAGCCTACAATGAGCAGTTCTTC; cdr3_aa: CASSFSGLAYNEQFF
v_call: TRBV9; j_call: TRBJ2-5; d_call: TRBD2; clone_size: .; cdr3_nt: TGTGCCAGCAGCCTACTAGCGGAGAGGGTGGAGACCCAGTACTTC; cdr3_aa: CASSLLAERVETQYF
v_call: TRBV7-8; j_call: TRBJ1-1; d_call: .; clone_size: few; cdr3_nt: TGTGCCAGCAGCCGGTCCGGGGACACTGAAGCTTTCTTT; cdr3_aa: CASSRSGDTEAFF
v_call: TRBV27; j_call: TRBJ1-2; d_call: .; clone_size: .; cdr3_nt: TGTGCCAGCGGACAGTTCTATGGCTACACCTTC; cdr3_aa: CASGQFYGYTF
v_call: TRBV10-2; j_call: TRBJ1-3; d_call: .; clone_size: .; cdr3_nt: TGCGCCAGCAGTGAACTCAGGGAAAGAAACACCATATATTTT; cdr3_aa: CASSELRERNTIYF
v_call: TRBV28; j_call: TRBJ1-4; d_call: .; clone_size: .; cdr3_nt: TGTGCCAGCGGGGCAGGGACTGAAAAACTGTTTTTT; cdr3_aa: CASGAGTEKLFF
v_call: TRBV6-1; j_call: TRBJ1-4; d_call: TRBD1; clone_size: .; cdr3_nt: TGTGCCAGTAGGGAACTAGGGACAGTCAAAAATGAAAAACTGTTTTTT; cdr3_aa: CASRELGTVKNEKLFF
v_call: TRBV19; j_call: TRBJ2-5; d_call: .; clone_size: .; cdr3_nt: TGTGCCAGTAGTATAACAGCACGGACGCCCCAAGAGACCCAGTACTTC; cdr3_aa: CASSITARTPQETQYF
v_call: TRBV15; j_call: TRBJ2-7; d_call: .; clone_size: few; cdr3_nt: TGTGCCACCAGCAGAGATCCAGGGTACGAGCAGTACTTC; cdr3_aa: CATSRDPGYEQYF
v_call: TRBV5-1; j_call: TRBJ2-7; d_call: TRBD1; clone_size: .; cdr3_nt: TGCGCCAGCAGCTTGGGGGACAGGTCCTACGAGCAGTACTTC; cdr3_aa: CASSLGDRSYEQYF
v_call: TRBV30; j_call: TRBJ1-2; d_call: .; clone_size: .; cdr3_nt: TGTGCCTGGAGTGTACCCGTTCGGGACATCTATGGCTACACCTTC; cdr3_aa: CAWSVPVRDIYGYTF
v_call: TRBV25-1; j_call: TRBJ2-7; d_call: TRBD2; clone_size: .; cdr3_nt: TGTGCCAGCAACCCATCCAGCGGGAGCTCCTACGAGCAGTACTTC; cdr3_aa: CASNPSSGSSYEQYF
v_call: TRBV30; j_call: TRBJ1-3; d_call: .; clone_size: .; cdr3_nt: TGTGCCTTTGACAGGCCTGGAAACACCATATATTTT; cdr3_aa: CAFDRPGNTIYF
v_call: TRBV19; j_call: TRBJ2-1; d_call: TRBD2; clone_size: .; cdr3_nt: TGTGCCAGTAGTAGGACTAGCGGGAGTCCCCACAATGAGCAGTTCTTC; cdr3_aa: CASSRTSGSPHNEQFF
v_call: TRBV28; j_call: TRBJ2-7; d_call: .; clone_size: .; cdr3_nt: TGTGCCAGCAGTTCCCTGGCGGGGGCCGCCTACGAGCAGTACTTC; cdr3_aa: CASSSLAGAAYEQYF
v_call: TRBV28; j_call: TRBJ2-7; d_call: .; clone_size: .; cdr3_nt: TGTGCCAGCAGATACAGGGAAGGTACCTACGAGCAGTACTTC; cdr3_aa: CASRYREGTYEQYF
v_call: TRBV5-6; j_call: TRBJ1-2; d_call: .; clone_size: .; cdr3_nt: TGTGCCAGCAGCTTGGGGCAGCCTACGCTCTATGGCTACACCTTC; cdr3_aa: CASSLGQPTLYGYTF
v_call: TRBV19; j_call: TRBJ1-1; d_call: .; clone_size: .; cdr3_nt: TGTGCCAGTATGGAGGGGACGCTGATGAACACTGAAGCTTTCTTT; cdr3_aa: CASMEGTLMNTEAFF
v_call: TRBV2; j_call: TRBJ2-2; d_call: .; clone_size: .; cdr3_nt: TGTGCCAGCAGTGAACTGGGGAGGAACACCGGGGAGCTGTTTTTT; cdr3_aa: CASSELGRNTGELFF
v_call: TRBV6-5; j_call: TRBJ2-1; d_call: TRBD2; clone_size: .; cdr3_nt: TGTGCCAGCAGTTACACGGGGGGGGTTGAGCAGTTCTTC; cdr3_aa: CASSYTGGVEQFF
v_call: TRBV11-3; j_call: TRBJ2-2; d_call: .; clone_size: .; cdr3_nt: TGTGCCAGCAGCTTAGCGACGGAGATTACCACCGGGGAGCTGTTTTTT; cdr3_aa: CASSLATEITTGELFF
v_call: TRBV19; j_call: TRBJ1-1; d_call: .; clone_size: .; cdr3_nt: TGTGCCAGTAGTATTGGCGGTACGGCTTTCTTT; cdr3_aa: CASSIGGTAFF
v_call: TRBV29-1; j_call: TRBJ1-1; d_call: .; clone_size: few; cdr3_nt: TGCAGCGTCTTTCGACAGAACACTGAAGCTTTCTTT; cdr3_aa: CSVFRQNTEAFF
v_call: TRBV7-9; j_call: TRBJ1-2; d_call: .; clone_size: .; cdr3_nt: TGTGCCAGCAGCTTATCCGTATGGCCAGATGGCTACACCTTC; cdr3_aa: CASSLSVWPDGYTF